The 28 T cell receptor beta chains reported below all come from one sample, sequenced in a study of blood T cell repertoires in COVID-19. Clones were read by immunoSEQ multiplex PCR, and TCRdb kept only the in-frame ones, dropping some. The table lists fewer than 400,000 clones, about 90% of them singletons. Sequencing was performed on peripheral blood. The receptors derive from a young woman with COVID-19, enrolled during active disease.

The rearrangement links TRBV19 to TRBJ1-2; D possibly corresponds to TRBD1 (5 bases). Germline CDR1 LNHDA, CDR2 SQIVND (reference sequence). Trimming left V 9 bases short and J 1 base short, with 12 bases between. The CDR3 has 13 amino acids. The CDR3 reads CASGHTHNYGYTF. The CDR3 DNA sequence: TGTGCCAGCGGACACACCCATAACTATGGCTACACCTTC.

The chain has TRBV7-2 and TRBJ1-3; weak D call: TRBD1 (6 bases). Germline loops: CDR1 SGHTA, CDR2 FQGNSA. The germline V and J ends were trimmed by 5 bases and 7 bases, with 12 bases remaining between them. The CDR3 is 13 amino acids. CDR3 bases: TGTGCCAGCAGCGTCCGGGACACTAACACCATATATTTT. It encodes CASSVRDTNTIYF.

This clone was seen just once. This chain joins TRBV11-2 and TRBJ2-2; weak D call: TRBD1 (6 bases). With 3 bases removed from V and 4 bases from J, the gap between germline ends came to 9 bases. This CDR3 is built from 14 residues. Germline V gene data show CDR1 as SGHAT and CDR2 as FQNNGV. The CDR3, as DNA: TGTGCCAGCAGCTTTGGACAGAGCACCGGGGAGCTGTTTTTT. Its protein is CASSFGQSTGELFF.

The chain combines TRBV28 with TRBJ1-4; D is possibly TRBD1 (6 bases). The CDR3 sequence is 12 residues long. In germline, CDR1 is MDHEN, CDR2 SYDVKM. V gave up 7 bases and J gave up 7 bases, with 10 bases separating them. The CDR3 spells CASTGGLEKLFF. The CDR3 DNA follows: TGTGCCAGCACCGGGGGGCTTGAAAAACTGTTTTTT.

In DNA form, the CDR3 reads TGCGCCAGCAGCTTGTTCGGTACGGCGGGGGAGACTGAAGCTTTCTTT. It specifies CASSLFGTAGETEAFF. The chain combines TRBV5-1 with TRBJ1-1, with D possibly TRBD1 on 5 matching bases. Looked up from germline, CDR1 is SGHRS and CDR2 is YFSETQ. Trimming removed 1 base from V and 5 bases from J, with 18 bases in between. The CDR3 runs 16 residues.

The genes are TRBV18 and TRBJ2-7; TRBD1 is a possible D gene (6 bases). The CDR3 extends over 16 amino acids. V dropped 6 bases and J dropped 2 bases, with 20 bases sitting between them. CDR1 is KGHSH and CDR2 is LQKENI in the germline V gene. The CDR3 sequence is CASSRAMNRQAYEQYV. The CDR3 DNA reads as TGTGCCAGCTCCCGCGCGATGAATAGACAGGCCTACGAGCAGTACGTC.

This clone was seen only once. The rearrangement joins TRBV10-3 to TRBJ1-1; D is unclear. The CDR3 is made up of 14 amino acids. V dropped 8 bases and J dropped 2 bases, with 15 bases sitting between them. The germline CDR1 and CDR2 sequences are ENHRY and SYGVKD. The CDR3 here is CAISDLGRNTEAFF. The CDR3 DNA follows: TGTGCCATCTCGGATCTGGGCCGAAACACTGAAGCTTTCTTT.

This clone was seen only a few times. The rearrangement links TRBV5-8 to TRBJ1-3; D not resolved. CDR3 length: 12 residues. CDR1 and CDR2 from the germline V gene are SGHTS and YDEGEE. Trimming stripped 2 bases from V and 8 bases from J, with 8 bases between. The CDR3, as DNA: TGTGCCAGCAGCTTATACGGGGACACCATATATTTT. Its protein is CASSLYGDTIYF.

V is TRBV4-1 and J is TRBJ1-4; tentative D call: TRBD1 (6 bases). Germline lookup yields CDR1 MGHRA and CDR2 YSYEKL. The CDR3 totals 15 residues. V gave up 3 bases and J gave up 3 bases, with 11 bases separating them. The CDR3 DNA reads as TGCGCCAGCAGCCACCAACAGGGATCTAATGAAAAACTGTTTTTT. It translates to CASSHQQGSNEKLFF.

The rearrangement links TRBV18 to TRBJ1-5; D may be TRBD1 (6 bases). The CDR3 extends over 14 amino acids. V shed 4 bases and J shed 2 bases, with 9 bases lying between them. In germline, CDR1 is KGHSH, CDR2 LQKENI. CDR3 protein: CASSLGAGNQPQHF. In nucleotides, the CDR3 is TGTGCCAGCTCACTGGGGGCGGGCAATCAGCCCCAGCATTTT.

The chain is built from TRBV5-1 and TRBJ2-5; 8 bases line up with TRBD2. The CDR3 has 15 amino acids. Germline CDR1 reads SGHRS; CDR2 reads YFSETQ. Trimming removed 0 bases from V and 6 bases from J; junction bases left unmatched: 7. The CDR3: CASSLAAGAGKTQYF. CDR3 DNA sequence: TGCGCCAGCAGCTTGGCAGCGGGGGCCGGCAAGACCCAGTACTTC.

V usage is TRBV28 and J usage is TRBJ1-5, with D perhaps matching TRBD1 (5 bases). The CDR3 sequence is 14 residues long. Trimming removed 4 bases from V and 3 bases from J, with 10 bases in between. Germline CDR1 is MDHEN and CDR2 is SYDVKM. The DNA for the CDR3 is TGTGCCAGCAGTTCCGACAGTATCAATCAGCCCCAGCATTTT. Protein sequence: CASSSDSINQPQHF.

The chain employs TRBV24-1 and TRBJ1-2, with D maybe TRBD1 (6 bases). Trimming took off 3 bases at V and 8 bases at J, with 12 bases between the two ends. CDR1 and CDR2 (germline): KGHDR, SFDVKD. This CDR3 is 13 amino acids long. The chain's CDR3 is CATSDTGSRGYTF. The CDR3 DNA is TGTGCCACCAGTGATACAGGGTCGAGAGGCTACACCTTC.

The chain uses TRBV6-6 and TRBJ1-1; 12 bases line up with TRBD1. Germline CDR1 MNHNY, CDR2 SVGAGI (reference sequence). The CDR3 length is 16 residues. Germline trimming cut 4 bases from V and 1 base from J; bases unmatched to any gene: 4. CDR3 nucleotide sequence: TGTGCCAGCAGTTTGGGACAGGGGGCGCGGAACACTGAAGCTTTCTTT. Translation gives CASSLGQGARNTEAFF.

The DNA of the CDR3 is TGTGCCAGCAGTTTTTGGCCCTCGAATTCACCCCTCCACTTT. It translates to CASSFWPSNSPLHF. This chain links TRBV27 with TRBJ1-6, with D unresolved. The CDR3 runs to 14 residues. Per the germline V gene, CDR1 is MNHEY and CDR2 is SMNVEV (reference sequence). Trimming shortened V by 3 bases and J by 7 bases, and 10 bases separated the two germline ends.

The genes are TRBV12-3 or TRBV12-4 and TRBJ2-3; weak D call: TRBD2 (5 bases). V shed 5 bases and J shed 4 bases, with 10 bases lying between them. The CDR3 extends over 13 amino acids. In DNA form, the CDR3 reads TGTGCCAGCAGTGATATGGAGGCAGATACGCAGTATTTT. It yields the protein CASSDMEADTQYF.

This chain connects TRBV6-1 to TRBJ1-3; no clear D gene. This CDR3 spans 19 amino acids. Germline CDR1 reads MNHNS; CDR2 reads SASEGT. Trimming pared 1 base from V and 4 bases from J, leaving 23 bases between. The CDR3 DNA reads TGTGCCAGCAGTGAAGTCGGGGTCGACCGCAGGCGTGCAGGAAACACCATATATTTT. Protein sequence: CASSEVGVDRRRAGNTIYF.

The chain joins TRBV7-2 to TRBJ1-5, with TRBD1 matching 9 bases. V lost 4 bases and J lost 3; bases outside the gene matches: 4. The CDR3 is 15 residues long. Germline values: CDR1 SGHTA, CDR2 FQGNSA. This CDR3 reads CASSYRDRDNQPQHF. The CDR3 DNA sequence: TGTGCCAGCAGCTACCGGGACAGGGACAATCAGCCCCAGCATTTT.

The V call is TRBV19, the J call TRBJ1-5, with 9 bases matching TRBD1. The CDR3 is 16 residues long. CDR1 and CDR2 from the germline V gene are LNHDA and SQIVND (reference sequence). The ends lost 3 bases at V and 11 bases at J; junction bases unmatched: 14. CDR3 loop: CASSIYPDRGKTTQHF. DNA for the CDR3: TGTGCCAGTAGTATTTATCCGGACAGGGGCAAAACGACCCAGCATTTT.

This clone was picked up one time. The DNA of the CDR3 is TGTGCCAGCAGCAAGGGACAGGGGGTCTTCAATGAGCAGTTCTTC. Encoded protein: CASSKGQGVFNEQFF. V is TRBV2 and J is TRBJ2-1; TRBD1 aligns across 11 bases. Trimming cost V 6 bases and J 6 bases; bases outside gene matches: 7. This CDR3 is built from 15 residues. The germline CDR1 and CDR2 sequences are SNHLY and FYNNEI.

The chain joins TRBV19 to TRBJ1-2, with D perhaps TRBD1 (5 bases). Germline-derived CDR1 and CDR2 are LNHDA and SQIVND (reference sequence). V lost 9 bases and J 8 bases, leaving 16 bases between the germline ends. CDR3 length: 12 amino acids. This chain's CDR3 is CASRDFGRGYTF. The CDR3 DNA sequence: TGTGCCAGCCGGGACTTCGGCCGGGGCTACACCTTC.

The chain links TRBV27 to TRBJ2-1; tentatively, D is TRBD1 (5 bases). Trimming pared 4 bases from V and 6 bases from J, leaving 13 bases between. In germline, CDR1 is MNHEY, CDR2 SMNVEV (reference sequence). CDR3 length: 14 residues. The CDR3 region is CASSSGISGNEQFF. The CDR3 nucleotides read TGTGCCAGCAGTTCAGGGATTTCAGGCAATGAGCAGTTCTTC.

The chain employs TRBV11-2 and TRBJ2-2, with TRBD1 matching 7 bases. This CDR3 has 14 residues. V lost 4 bases to trimming and J lost 7 bases; unmatched junction nucleotides: 6. Germline-derived CDR1 and CDR2 are SGHAT and FQNNGV. CDR3 in DNA: TGTGCCAGCAGCTCGGCAGGGGGAATCGGGGAGCTGTTTTTT. Protein sequence: CASSSAGGIGELFF. The whole variable domain, remainder taken from reference TRBV11-2 and TRBJ2-2, is EAGVAQSPRYKIIEKRQSVAFWCNPISGHATLYWYQQILGQGPKLLIQFQNNGVVDDSQLPKDRFSAERLKGVDSTLKIQPAKLEDSAVYLCASSSAGGIGELFFGEGSRLTVL.

V gene TRBV7-9 combines with J gene TRBJ1-3; D unclear. The CDR3 runs to 12 residues. CDR1 is SEHNR, CDR2 FQNEAQ, per germline (reference sequence). Trimming took 5 bases from V and 7 from J, leaving 9 bases between them. The CDR3 loop reads CASSVVGNTIYF. The CDR3 nucleotides are TGTGCCAGCAGCGTAGTCGGGAACACCATATATTTT.

The gene calls are TRBV6-1 and TRBJ1-5; D is perhaps TRBD1 (6 bases). The CDR3 is 15 residues long. Germline-derived CDR1 and CDR2 are MNHNS and SASEGT. With 2 bases removed from V and 2 bases from J, the gap between germline ends came to 10 bases. This CDR3 is CASSESGVGNQPQHF. In nucleotides, the CDR3 is TGTGCCAGCAGTGAATCAGGGGTTGGCAATCAGCCCCAGCATTTT.

V is TRBV9 and J is TRBJ2-5, with 11 bases identical to TRBD2. V shed 1 base, J shed 7 bases, and the junction held 12 bases outside the gene matches. This CDR3 comprises 17 residues. The V gene's germline CDR1 is SGDLS and CDR2 YYNGEE. The CDR3 is CASSVPTSGASLRTQYF. DNA for the CDR3: TGTGCCAGCAGCGTACCGACTAGCGGGGCGTCTTTGCGGACCCAGTACTTC.

This chain links TRBV7-2 with TRBJ2-3; tentative D call: TRBD2 (6 bases). CDR3 length: 15 residues. Germline V gene data show CDR1 as SGHTA and CDR2 as FQGNSA. Trimming shortened V by 7 bases and J by 2 bases, and 16 bases separated the two germline ends. CDR3 sequence reads: CASNQFGGSTDTQYF. The CDR3 region has the DNA TGTGCCAGCAACCAGTTCGGAGGGTCCACAGATACGCAGTATTTT.

This chain connects TRBV24-1 to TRBJ2-1; 10 bases match TRBD1. In germline, CDR1 is KGHDR, CDR2 SFDVKD. This CDR3 region has 13 residues. V shed 10 bases, J shed 7 bases, and the junction held 6 bases outside the gene matches. In nucleotides, the CDR3 is TGTGCCACGACAGGGGGCCCTCCAAATGAGCAGTTCTTC. As protein: CATTGGPPNEQFF.